This is a list of T cell receptor beta chains from one sample in a study of control samples from healthy donors and cancer patients. The data were produced by immunoSEQ multiplex PCR, yet TCRdb's version contains in-frame clones alone and is incomplete. The sample has over 100,000 clones, around 89% seen once. Sequences were obtained from blood. The source of these receptors is a man aged 35-49 years in good health. Both conserved end residues are part of each CDR3. The D gene is left open where the match is weak. Clone size is shown for a subset of rows, as once, few, many or a class of expanded clone.

>TRBJ1-5|once|TRBV30|.
TGTGCCTGGAGTGGGGGGAGTAGCAATCAGCCCCAGCATTTT
CAWSGGSSNQPQHF
>TRBJ1-5|.|TRBV24-1|TRBD1
TGTGCCACCAGTGATCGTCGACAGGGGGATCAGCCCCAGCATTTT
CATSDRRQGDQPQHF
>TRBJ1-2|once|TRBV6-5|.
TGTGCCAGCAGGGTCAGGGGTGGGAATGGCTACACCTTC
CASRVRGGNGYTF
>TRBJ2-1|.|TRBV19|TRBD1
TGTGCCAGTAGTCAGACAGGGAGTTACTACAATGAGCAGTTCTTC
CASSQTGSYYNEQFF
>TRBJ1-1|.|TRBV7-3|.
TGTGCCAGCAGCTTAAGGCCTAGGGCCATGAACACTGAAGCTTTCTTT
CASSLRPRAMNTEAFF
>TRBJ1-1|.|TRBV12-3/TRBV12-4|.
TGTGCCAGCAGTCCAGCACGTAGACTGGCTTTCTTT
CASSPARRLAFF
>TRBJ1-1|.|TRBV12-3/TRBV12-4|.
TGTGCCAGCAGCCTAGCCTACACTGAAGCTTTCTTT
CASSLAYTEAFF
>TRBJ2-3|once|TRBV2|TRBD1
TGTGCCAAGCGACAGGGGGCTGGTGATACGCAGTATTTT
CAKRQGAGDTQYF
>TRBJ1-5|.|TRBV27|.
TGTGCCAGCGGGTTCGGGGTTGATCAGCCCCAGCATTTT
CASGFGVDQPQHF
>TRBJ1-2|.|TRBV6-5|TRBD1
TGTGCCAGCAGCCCGGGACAGGCCCGGAGTGGCTACACCTTC
CASSPGQARSGYTF
>TRBJ2-2|.|TRBV11-2|.
TGTGCCAGCAGCTTAGGGTTAGGCAGGGATGTAACCGGGGAGCTGTTTTTT
CASSLGLGRDVTGELFF
>TRBJ1-1|.|TRBV9|.
TGTGCCAGCAGCGTAGGGGGGCCGCGGGGCACTGAAGCTTTCTTT
CASSVGGPRGTEAFF
>TRBJ1-1|.|TRBV30|TRBD1
TGTGCCTGGAGTTCGGACAGGGCAACTGAAGCTTTCTTT
CAWSSDRATEAFF
>TRBJ2-1|.|TRBV5-1|.
TGCGCCAGCAGCTTGTTGGGATCGAGCTCCTACAATGAGCAGTTCTTC
CASSLLGSSSYNEQFF
>TRBJ2-1|.|TRBV21-1|.
TGTGCCAGCAGCACATGGACGTTTCCCTCCTCCTACAATGAGCAGTTCTTC
CASSTWTFPSSYNEQFF
>TRBJ2-2|.|TRBV25-1|.
TGTGCCAGCAGCGCGGGACAGTACATAGGGAACACCGGGGAGCTGTTTTTT
CASSAGQYIGNTGELFF
>TRBJ2-3|.|TRBV10-1|.
TGCGCCAGCAGTGAGTCACAGGGTTCAGATACGCAGTATTTT
CASSESQGSDTQYF
>TRBJ1-3|.|TRBV28|TRBD1
TGTGCCAGCAGTTCGCCCCCAGGGGGAACGGGAAACACCATATATTTT
CASSSPPGGTGNTIYF
>TRBJ2-1|.|TRBV6-6|.
TGTGCCAGCAGGCAATACAATGAGCAGTTCTTC
CASRQYNEQFF
>TRBJ1-2|.|TRBV27|TRBD1
TGTGCCAGCAGTTCTAGGGACAGGGTGGGTGGCTACACCTTC
CASSSRDRVGGYTF
>TRBJ1-1|.|TRBV6-4|.
TGTGCCACCAGAAGGAAGAACACTGAAGCTTTCTTT
CATRRKNTEAFF
>TRBJ1-5|.|TRBV2|.
TGTGCCAGCAGTTCAGAGGGCAGCTCTCTTCGGCCCCAGCATTTT
CASSSEGSSLRPQHF
>TRBJ1-5|.|TRBV18|.
TGTGCCAGCTCCCCCGGGGATGATAGATTCCAGCATTTT
CASSPGDDRFQHF
>TRBJ1-1|.|TRBV11-1|TRBD1
TGTGCCAGCAGCTTAAGGGACAGGGGGTTGAACACTGAAGCTTTCTTT
CASSLRDRGLNTEAFF
>TRBJ2-1|.|TRBV6-5|TRBD1
TGTGCCAGCAGTTACGACAGGGGGAGTTACAATGAGCAGTTCTTC
CASSYDRGSYNEQFF
>TRBJ1-1|.|TRBV5-1|TRBD1
TGCGCCAGCAGCTTGGTCGGGACAGGGGTGACTGAAGCTTTCTTT
CASSLVGTGVTEAFF
>TRBJ2-5|.|TRBV6-5|.
TGTGCCAGCAGCCTTCTTTCGGGGACCCAAGAGACCCAGTACTTC
CASSLLSGTQETQYF
>TRBJ1-2|.|TRBV30|.
TGTGCCTGGAATCGGGAAATAAGCTACACCTTC
CAWNREISYTF
>TRBJ1-2|.|TRBV7-2|.
TGTGCCAGCAGCTTAGACAGGGTTGGCTACACCTTC
CASSLDRVGYTF
>TRBJ1-2|.|TRBV5-4|.
TGTGCCAGCAGCTTGGACGGAGTTATTGGCTACACCTTC
CASSLDGVIGYTF
>TRBJ2-2|.|TRBV11-2|.
TGTGCCAGCAGCCCCGAATTCGGGGAGCTGTTTTTT
CASSPEFGELFF
>TRBJ2-3|once|TRBV30|.
TGTGCCTGGAGTGTGGGTGATACGCAGTATTTT
CAWSVGDTQYF